The rows below give T cell receptor beta chains drawn from one sample of a study of cytotoxic CD8 clonotypes in ibrutinib-treated CLL. Using immunoSEQ multiplex PCR, the repertoire was profiled, and TCRdb retains in-frame clones only, with some absent. The sample holds about 130,000 clones; around 85% are singletons and the top ten take about 2.1%. The sample in question was PBMCs, obtained after 24 months of ibrutinib treatment. These receptors all stem from a human donor with chronic lymphocytic leukemia. CDR3s include the opening cysteine and the closing phenylalanine or tryptophan. A D gene is named only where the DNA matches it firmly. Part of the rows lack a size; the others show once, few, many or a class for expanded clones.

CDR3 length: 14
V gene: TRBV5-1
J gene: TRBJ2-1
clone size: -
D gene: -
CDR3 DNA: TGCGCCAGCAGCTTGGCTGTTTCCTACAATGAGCAGTTCTTC
CDR3 protein: CASSLAVSYNEQFF

CDR3 length: 15
V gene: TRBV9
J gene: TRBJ2-2
clone size: -
D gene: TRBD2
CDR3 DNA: TGTGCCAGCAGCGTAGGAGCGGGGTACACCGGGGAGCTGTTTTTT
CDR3 protein: CASSVGAGYTGELFF

CDR3 length: 16
V gene: TRBV4-3
J gene: TRBJ2-7
clone size: -
D gene: TRBD1
CDR3 DNA: TGCGCCAGCAGCCACTCCCCGGGACAGGGTCCCTACGAGCAGTACTTC
CDR3 protein: CASSHSPGQGPYEQYF

CDR3 length: 15
V gene: TRBV6-5
J gene: TRBJ1-3
clone size: few
D gene: -
CDR3 DNA: TGTGCCAGCAGTCGCTTGGGGCGAACTGGAAACACCATATATTTT
CDR3 protein: CASSRLGRTGNTIYF

CDR3 length: 15
V gene: TRBV10-3
J gene: TRBJ1-1
clone size: once
D gene: TRBD1
CDR3 DNA: TGTGCCATCAGTGTGGGCGGACAGGGGGCGACTGAAGCTTTCTTT
CDR3 protein: CAISVGGQGATEAFF

CDR3 length: 15
V gene: TRBV6-1
J gene: TRBJ2-3
clone size: -
D gene: -
CDR3 DNA: TGTGCCAGCAGTGAGGTGGGACACAGCACAGATACGCAGTATTTT
CDR3 protein: CASSEVGHSTDTQYF

CDR3 length: 15
V gene: TRBV7-2
J gene: TRBJ2-2
clone size: -
D gene: TRBD2
CDR3 DNA: TGTGCCAGCAGCTTAGAGGGGACTAGAACCGGGGAGCTGTTTTTT
CDR3 protein: CASSLEGTRTGELFF

CDR3 length: 18
V gene: TRBV6-1
J gene: TRBJ1-3
clone size: few
D gene: TRBD1
CDR3 DNA: TGTGCCAGCAGTGTCGAACAGGGGGCAGTAGGTTCTGGAAACACCATATATTTT
CDR3 protein: CASSVEQGAVGSGNTIYF

CDR3 length: 13
V gene: TRBV7-2
J gene: TRBJ2-7
clone size: -
D gene: -
CDR3 DNA: TGTGCCAGCAGCTTAGACAGCCCCTACGAGCAGTACTTC
CDR3 protein: CASSLDSPYEQYF

CDR3 length: 17
V gene: TRBV28
J gene: TRBJ2-7
clone size: -
D gene: TRBD2
CDR3 DNA: TGTGCCAGGGGGACTAGCGGGTGGGCTGCCTGGGTCTACGAGCAGTACTTC
CDR3 protein: CARGTSGWAAWVYEQYF

CDR3 length: 18
V gene: TRBV7-3
J gene: TRBJ2-1
clone size: -
D gene: TRBD2
CDR3 DNA: TGTGCCAGCAGCCCCGATGGGACTAGCGGGAGAAACGCAAATGAGCAGTTCTTC
CDR3 protein: CASSPDGTSGRNANEQFF

CDR3 length: 15
V gene: TRBV10-3
J gene: TRBJ1-2
clone size: -
D gene: TRBD1
CDR3 DNA: TGTGCCATCAGGGACCTCGGACAGGGGACCTATGGCTACACCTTC
CDR3 protein: CAIRDLGQGTYGYTF

CDR3 length: 15
V gene: TRBV6-5
J gene: TRBJ2-5
clone size: -
D gene: -
CDR3 DNA: TGTGCCAGCAGCAAGGTCGGGGGTCGGATAGAGACCCAGTACTTC
CDR3 protein: CASSKVGGRIETQYF

CDR3 length: 14
V gene: TRBV2
J gene: TRBJ1-1
clone size: few
D gene: -
CDR3 DNA: TGTGCCAGCAGTCTCCAGGGAGGGAACACTGAAGCTTTCTTT
CDR3 protein: CASSLQGGNTEAFF

CDR3 length: 14
V gene: TRBV7-2
J gene: TRBJ1-5
clone size: once
D gene: -
CDR3 DNA: TGTGCCAGCAGCTTCGGAGGGCCGGCTCAGCCCCAGCATTTT
CDR3 protein: CASSFGGPAQPQHF

CDR3 length: 14
V gene: TRBV28
J gene: TRBJ2-7
clone size: -
D gene: TRBD1
CDR3 DNA: TGTGCCAGCAGTCCCGGGACAGCCGCCTACGAGCAGTACTTC
CDR3 protein: CASSPGTAAYEQYF

CDR3 length: 15
V gene: TRBV2
J gene: TRBJ2-2
clone size: -
D gene: -
CDR3 DNA: TGTGCCAGCAGTGAAGCGAGCGGGAACACCGGGGAGCTGTTTTTT
CDR3 protein: CASSEASGNTGELFF

CDR3 length: 19
V gene: TRBV15
J gene: TRBJ1-3
clone size: -
D gene: TRBD1
CDR3 DNA: TGTGCCACCAGCAGAGATTATGACAGGGTAGGGATCTCTGGAAACACCATATATTTT
CDR3 protein: CATSRDYDRVGISGNTIYF

CDR3 length: 15
V gene: TRBV5-1
J gene: TRBJ2-2
clone size: -
D gene: TRBD1
CDR3 DNA: TGCGCCAGCAGCTCAACGACAGGGTACACCGGGGAGCTGTTTTTT
CDR3 protein: CASSSTTGYTGELFF

CDR3 length: 12
V gene: TRBV7-3
J gene: TRBJ1-1
clone size: -
D gene: -
CDR3 DNA: TGTGCCAGCAGCCGGGACACGGGTAGGGCTTTCTTT
CDR3 protein: CASSRDTGRAFF

CDR3 length: 15
V gene: TRBV7-4
J gene: TRBJ1-1
clone size: -
D gene: -
CDR3 DNA: TGTGCCAGCAGCTTAGCGCTTGGGCAAGCCTCGACAGCTTTCTTT
CDR3 protein: CASSLALGQASTAFF

CDR3 length: 14
V gene: TRBV27
J gene: TRBJ2-1
clone size: -
D gene: TRBD2
CDR3 DNA: TGTGCCAGCAGTTTCAATCTAGCGGACAATGAGCAGTTCTTC
CDR3 protein: CASSFNLADNEQFF

CDR3 length: 15
V gene: TRBV6-1
J gene: TRBJ2-1
clone size: -
D gene: -
CDR3 DNA: TGTGCCAGCAGTGAAATGAGCGCTCCCACGAATGAGCAGTTCTTC
CDR3 protein: CASSEMSAPTNEQFF

CDR3 length: 16
V gene: TRBV28
J gene: TRBJ2-1
clone size: once
D gene: TRBD2
CDR3 DNA: TGTGCCAGCAGTCCCGCGGAGCTAGCGGGACACAATGAGCAGTTCTTC
CDR3 protein: CASSPAELAGHNEQFF

CDR3 length: 15
V gene: TRBV15
J gene: TRBJ2-7
clone size: -
D gene: TRBD2
CDR3 DNA: TGTGCCACCAGCAGAGGAAGCGGGAGAGGCTACGAGCAGTACTTC
CDR3 protein: CATSRGSGRGYEQYF

CDR3 length: 14
V gene: TRBV30
J gene: TRBJ1-6
clone size: few
D gene: -
CDR3 DNA: TGTGCCTGGAGTGTTAAGGGGGGTAATTCACCCCTCCACTTT
CDR3 protein: CAWSVKGGNSPLHF

CDR3 length: 15
V gene: TRBV9
J gene: TRBJ1-4
clone size: once
D gene: TRBD1
CDR3 DNA: TGTGCCAGCAGCGGAAGGACAGGGTCCAATGAAAAACTGTTTTTT
CDR3 protein: CASSGRTGSNEKLFF

CDR3 length: 14
V gene: TRBV19
J gene: TRBJ2-5
clone size: -
D gene: -
CDR3 DNA: TGTGCCAGTAGTATGTGGGACGCACAAGAGACCCAGTACTTC
CDR3 protein: CASSMWDAQETQYF

CDR3 length: 14
V gene: TRBV28
J gene: TRBJ2-7
clone size: -
D gene: -
CDR3 DNA: TGTGCCAGCAGGGACGGGGGTTTGACGACCGAGCAGTACTTC
CDR3 protein: CASRDGGLTTEQYF

CDR3 length: 13
V gene: TRBV6-1
J gene: TRBJ1-2
clone size: -
D gene: -
CDR3 DNA: TGTGCCAGCATCCAGGGACGTTACTATGGCTACACCTTC
CDR3 protein: CASIQGRYYGYTF

CDR3 length: 12
V gene: TRBV2
J gene: TRBJ2-5
clone size: -
D gene: TRBD1
CDR3 DNA: TGTGCCAGCAGTTCGGACAGGGGGGCCCAGTACTTC
CDR3 protein: CASSSDRGAQYF

CDR3 length: 13
V gene: TRBV5-5
J gene: TRBJ2-3
clone size: once
D gene: TRBD1
CDR3 DNA: TGTGCCAGCAGCTTGGCCCCGGACAGGGAGCAGTATTTT
CDR3 protein: CASSLAPDREQYF

CDR3 length: 14
V gene: TRBV19
J gene: TRBJ1-2
clone size: -
D gene: -
CDR3 DNA: TGTGCCAGTAGTAGGACCGCCCAAGGGGATGGCTACACCTTC
CDR3 protein: CASSRTAQGDGYTF

CDR3 length: 15
V gene: TRBV19
J gene: TRBJ2-5
clone size: -
D gene: -
CDR3 DNA: TGTGCCAGTAGTATGCTACAGGGTATCCGAGAGACCCAGTACTTC
CDR3 protein: CASSMLQGIRETQYF

CDR3 length: 15
V gene: TRBV4-1
J gene: TRBJ2-7
clone size: -
D gene: TRBD1
CDR3 DNA: TGCGCCAGCAGCCAATCGAGGACAGGGACCTACGAGCAGTACTTC
CDR3 protein: CASSQSRTGTYEQYF

CDR3 length: 12
V gene: TRBV7-9
J gene: TRBJ2-7
clone size: -
D gene: -
CDR3 DNA: TGTGCCAGCAGCCCCAGTAGGTTCGAGCAGTACTTC
CDR3 protein: CASSPSRFEQYF

CDR3 length: 20
V gene: TRBV7-2
J gene: TRBJ1-3
clone size: few
D gene: -
CDR3 DNA: TGTGCCAGCAGCTTAGCGGACCAATACACAGAAGGAGGCTCTGGAAACACCATATATTTT
CDR3 protein: CASSLADQYTEGGSGNTIYF